This record looks at one T cell receptor beta chain sequence and its context. Its antigen is as yet unknown. V shed 1 base and J shed 8 bases, with 12 bases lying between them. The CDR3 extends over 13 amino acids. Germline lookup yields CDR1 SGHDT and CDR2 YYEEEE. The data originate from a study of shared clonotypes between healthy human individuals. TCRdb keeps only in-frame clones here, not all; method: immunoSEQ multiplex PCR. Seen here are approximately 1.4 million clones, 98% observed once, and the top ten hold around 0.47%. Points from the study as a whole: Around 5% of naive CD4 clonotypes were common to a handful of donors. Larger estimated richness was generally recorded for naive subsets relative to memory subsets.

The sample was naive CD4+ T cells sorted from blood. As to subset: CD45RA+ positively selected. The J gene is TRBJ1-2, the V gene TRBV5-6; D ambiguous. This receptor was identified in a man aged 30 to 39 in good health. The CDR3: CASSLPPSGGYTF. The CDR3 nucleotides read TGTGCCAGCAGCTTGCCCCCCTCTGGAGGCTACACCTTC.